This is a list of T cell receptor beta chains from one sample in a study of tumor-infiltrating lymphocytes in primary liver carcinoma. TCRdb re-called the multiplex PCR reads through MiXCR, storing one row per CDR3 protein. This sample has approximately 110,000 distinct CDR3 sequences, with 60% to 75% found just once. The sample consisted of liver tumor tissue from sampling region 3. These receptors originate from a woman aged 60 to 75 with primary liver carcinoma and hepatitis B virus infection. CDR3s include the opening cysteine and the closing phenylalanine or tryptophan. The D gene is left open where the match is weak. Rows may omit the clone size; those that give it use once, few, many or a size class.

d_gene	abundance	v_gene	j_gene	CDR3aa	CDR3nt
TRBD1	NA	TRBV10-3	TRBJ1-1	CAISESTGLDTVAFF	TGTGCCATCAGCGAGTCGACAGGGTTGGACACTGTAGCTTTCTTT
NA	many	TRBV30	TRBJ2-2	CAWSTGLSAGELFF	TGTGCCTGGAGTACAGGTTTGTCCGCCGGGGAGCTGTTTTTT
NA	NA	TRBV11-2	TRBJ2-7	CVTSQEGGQLYEQYF	TGTGTCACCAGCCAAGAGGGGGGACAGCTCTACGAGCAGTACTTC
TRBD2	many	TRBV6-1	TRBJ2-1	CASIWGGSVDNEQFF	TGTGCCAGCATATGGGGCGGGAGTGTGGACAATGAGCAGTTCTTC
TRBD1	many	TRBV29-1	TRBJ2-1	CSVQTGTGDDNEQFF	TGCAGCGTTCAAACCGGGACAGGGGACGACAATGAGCAGTTCTTC
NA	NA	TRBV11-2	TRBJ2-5	CATSTNREETQYF	TGTGCCACCAGTACGAACAGGGAAGAGACCCAGTACTTC
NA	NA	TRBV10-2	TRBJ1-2	CTSSELDGGGYGYTF	TGCACCAGTAGTGAGTTGGACGGGGGGGGCTATGGCTACACCTTC
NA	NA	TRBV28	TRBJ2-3	CVSSSPDTQYF	TGTGTCAGCAGTTCCCCAGATACGCAGTATTTT
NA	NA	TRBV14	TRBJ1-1	CVSSQDPRSRNRYMNTEAFF	TGTGTCAGCAGCCAAGACCCAAGATCCCGAAACAGGTACATGAACACTGAAGCTTTCTTT
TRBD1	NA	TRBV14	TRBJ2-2	CASNQDTPHEFRDRATGELFF	TGTGCCAGCAACCAAGATACACCACATGAATTCCGGGACAGGGCCACCGGGGAGCTGTTTTTT
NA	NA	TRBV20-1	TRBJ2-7	CSARGGVLSGQYF	TGCAGTGCCAGGGGTGGAGTCCTCTCGGGGCAGTACTTC
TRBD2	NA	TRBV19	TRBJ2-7	CASSTWTGGEEQYF	TGTGCCAGTAGTACCTGGACGGGGGGAGAAGAGCAGTACTTC
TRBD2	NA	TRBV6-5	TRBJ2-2	CASRTGLAGSNSGELFF	TGTGCCAGCAGAACCGGACTAGCGGGGTCAAACTCCGGGGAGCTGTTTTTT
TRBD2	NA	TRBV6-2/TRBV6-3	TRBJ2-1	CGSSYGGAGVRTGQFF	TGTGGCAGTAGTTACGGAGGGGCGGGAGTGAGAACAGGGCAGTTCTTC
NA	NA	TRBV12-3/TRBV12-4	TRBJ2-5	CASSLVVETQCF	TGTGCCAGCAGTTTAGTGGTGGAGACCCAGTGCTTC
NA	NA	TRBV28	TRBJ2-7	CASRAASAYEQYF	TGTGCCAGCAGGGCGGCATCAGCCTACGAGCAGTACTTC
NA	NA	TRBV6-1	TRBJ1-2	CASSEPLRGNRSYTF	TGTGCCAGCAGTGAACCCCTTAGGGGGAACCGTAGCTACACCTTC
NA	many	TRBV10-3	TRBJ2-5	CAISESKGGRETQYF	TGTGCCATCAGTGAGTCGAAAGGAGGGAGAGAGACCCAGTACTTC
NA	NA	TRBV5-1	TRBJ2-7	CASSLDRDYEQYF	TGCGCCAGCAGCTTGGACAGGGACTACGAGCAGTACTTC
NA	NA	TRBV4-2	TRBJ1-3	CASSQDGPGNTVYF	TGTGCCAGCAGCCAAGATGGGCCTGGAAACACCGTATATTTT
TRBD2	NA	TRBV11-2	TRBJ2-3	CASSSGLAGILSTDTQYF	TGTGCCAGCAGCTCTGGGCTAGCGGGAATACTGAGCACAGATACGCAGTATTTT
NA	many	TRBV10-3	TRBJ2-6	CAIGRSWGSGANVLTF	TGTGCCATTGGAAGGTCATGGGGCTCTGGGGCCAACGTCCTGACTTTC
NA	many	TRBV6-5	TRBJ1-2	CASSYLGASYGYTF	TGTGCCAGCAGTTACCTGGGGGCGAGCTATGGCTACACCTTC
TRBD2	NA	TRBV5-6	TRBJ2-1	CASSFGASGNNEQFF	TGTGCCAGCAGCTTCGGGGCTAGCGGAAACAATGAGCAGTTCTTC